This passage covers 25 T cell receptor beta chains from one sample sequenced in a study of CXCR3-negative and CXCR3-positive naive CD8 T cells. Regarding the study as a whole: TRB CDR3s of CXCR3-positive naive cells were more hydrophobic than those of CXCR3-negative naive cells.

The libraries of TRB cDNA were constructed through 5' RACE using UMI labels. No DNA is given; TCRdb re-called the 5' RACE reads and lists each CDR3 protein once. This specimen shows some 99,000 distinct CDR3 sequences; the ten leading clones hold roughly 1.1%. These receptors have no identified antigens. The sample consisted of naive CXCR3+ CD8+ T cells from blood. Subset noted: CD45RO-CCR7+CD27+CD95- naive CD8+ T cells expressing CXCR3 (TNR3+). All receptors come from a human donor in good health. Some clones in this sample may be carry-over from other donors' samples.

CDR3 residues: CASSLRPTVPSGNTIYF. This rearrangement joins TRBV10-1 to TRBJ1-3; TCRdb selects TRBD1, and the lack of DNA leaves this call unchecked. This CDR3 has 17 residues. CDR1 is WNHNN and CDR2 is SYGVQD in the germline V gene (reference sequence).

This chain uses TRBV20-1 with TRBJ1-1. There are 14 residues in the CDR3. CDR1 and CDR2 from the germline V gene are DFQATT and SNEGSKA (reference sequence). The CDR3 loop is CSARKAQRNTEAFF.

The J gene is TRBJ2-5, the V gene TRBV6-5; TCRdb's D call of TRBD2 is untestable without DNA. The V gene's germline CDR1 is MNHEY and CDR2 SVGAGI. The CDR3 sequence is 16 residues long. The CDR3 protein is CASSRTSGGLQETQYF.

V and J are TRBV28 and TRBJ2-7; TCRdb returns TRBD1, unconfirmable since there is no DNA. The CDR3 sequence is 15 residues long. Germline CDR1 and CDR2: MDHEN and SYDVKM. The CDR3 loop reads CASSSRDRVSYEQYF.

The rearrangement joins TRBV5-1 to TRBJ2-1; TCRdb selects TRBD1, and the lack of DNA leaves this call unchecked. This CDR3 region has 14 residues. The germline V gene encodes CDR1 SGHRS and CDR2 YFSETQ. This CDR3 reads CASSHGQGFDEQFF.

This chain uses TRBV7-9 with TRBJ2-1; TCRdb names TRBD1, which stays unverified in the absence of DNA. There are 11 residues in the CDR3. The germline CDR1 and CDR2 sequences are SEHNR and FQNEAQ (reference sequence). CDR3 sequence reads: CASSPGEEQFF.

This chain links TRBV7-2 with TRBJ1-1; TCRdb names TRBD1, which stays unverified in the absence of DNA. This CDR3 has 17 amino acids. CDR1 SGHTA and CDR2 FQGNSA come from the germline V gene. CDR3: CASSLPDRGLLNTEAFF. Full variable domain (rest looked up from reference TRBV7-2 and TRBJ1-1): GAGVSQSPSNKVTEKGKDVELRCDPISGHTALYWYRQSLGQGLEFLIYFQGNSAPDKSGLPSDRFSAERTGGSVSTLTIQRTQQEDSAVYLCASSLPDRGLLNTEAFFGQGTRLTVV.

The chain employs TRBV28 and TRBJ2-2. The CDR3 totals 14 residues. Looked up from germline, CDR1 is MDHEN and CDR2 is SYDVKM. CDR3 region: CASSPRLNTGELFF.

This rearrangement joins TRBV20-1 to TRBJ2-1. The CDR3 totals 12 residues. The germline CDR1 and CDR2 sequences are DFQATT and SNEGSKA (reference sequence). The CDR3 is CSVRTVYNEQFF.

The chain is built from TRBV10-3 and TRBJ2-2; without DNA, the TCRdb call of TRBD2 cannot be checked. The CDR3 sequence is 13 residues long. The V gene's germline CDR1 is ENHRY and CDR2 SYGVKD. The CDR3 sequence is CAITQGGTGELFF.

The chain links TRBV27 to TRBJ2-3; checking the TCRdb D call of TRBD1 is not possible without DNA. From germline, CDR1 is MNHEY and CDR2 SMNVEV (reference sequence). The CDR3 is made up of 17 amino acids. The CDR3 region is CASSLGTPDGQGRPQYF.

The chain is built from TRBV4-3 and TRBJ1-1; there is no DNA to check the TCRdb D call of TRBD1. The germline CDR1 and CDR2 sequences are LGHNA and YSLEER. There are 15 residues in the CDR3. The CDR3 here is CASSPWDRQNTEAFF.

The chain is built from TRBV28 and TRBJ1-4; the TCRdb call, TRBD1, lacks DNA for checking. The germline V gene has CDR1 MDHEN and CDR2 SYDVKM. The CDR3 contains 16 residues. Here the CDR3 reads CASSTGGGGGAGKLFF.

The chain couples TRBV7-6 to TRBJ2-7; TCRdb's assignment of TRBD1 cannot be checked, as there is no DNA. The germline V gene encodes CDR1 SGHVS and CDR2 FNYEAQ. The CDR3 totals 14 residues. The CDR3 loop is CASSSGHENYEQYF.

The rearrangement joins TRBV7-9 to TRBJ2-1; TCRdb picks TRBD1, but there is no DNA to check that call. The CDR3 length is 16 residues. CDR1 is SEHNR and CDR2 is FQNEAQ in the germline V gene (reference sequence). Here the CDR3 reads CASSPPSGSSYNEQFF.

V is TRBV4-3 and J is TRBJ2-1. Per the germline V gene, CDR1 is LGHNA and CDR2 is YSLEER. There are 13 residues in the CDR3. The CDR3 spells CASSHHDYNEQFF.

The chain links TRBV6-5 to TRBJ2-1; the TCRdb D gene call, TRBD2, has no DNA to confirm it. CDR3 length: 17 residues. Germline V gene data show CDR1 as MNHEY and CDR2 as SVGAGI. The CDR3 is CASSSFGGGVIYNEQFF.

This CDR3 reads CSAQGSLYEQYF. The rearrangement uses TRBV29-1 and TRBJ2-7. CDR3 length equals 12 residues. Germline loops: CDR1 SQVTM, CDR2 ANQGSEA.

The chain is built from TRBV20-1 and TRBJ2-7; TCRdb outputs TRBD1, but without DNA this stays unchecked. The CDR3 covers 15 residues. The germline gives CDR1 DFQATT, CDR2 SNEGSKA (reference sequence). The CDR3 spells CSASFRGGTSYEQYF.

J is TRBJ2-7 and V is TRBV7-9; TCRdb indicates TRBD1, and absent DNA this call remains unverified. The CDR3 consists of 14 residues. Germline CDR1 and CDR2: SEHNR and FQNEAQ (reference sequence). The CDR3 is CASSLRQGVYEQYF.

This chain links TRBV6-5 with TRBJ1-4. Germline assignment: CDR1 MNHEY and CDR2 SVGAGI. CDR3 size: 15 residues. This chain's CDR3 is CASSYSNGVREKLFF.

V gene TRBV6-2 or TRBV6-3 combines with J gene TRBJ2-1. Germline assignment: CDR1 MNHEY and CDR2 SVGEGT. This CDR3 comprises 16 residues. The CDR3 spells CASSYKVPFYYNEQFF.

This chain uses TRBV28 with TRBJ2-1. CDR1 and CDR2 (germline): MDHEN, SYDVKM. This CDR3 is 14 amino acids long. CDR3 in amino acids: CASSLRSSYNEQFF.

V usage is TRBV4-3 and J usage is TRBJ1-1; TCRdb selects TRBD1, and the lack of DNA leaves this call unchecked. Germline V gene sequence: CDR1 LGHNA, CDR2 YSLEER. The length of the CDR3 is 15 residues. CDR3 loop: CASSQAPGMNTEAFF.

The chain recombines TRBV7-9 with TRBJ2-7. The CDR3 spans 13 residues. Germline V gene data show CDR1 as SEHNR and CDR2 as FQNEAQ (reference sequence). The CDR3 reads CASSQAGAYEQYF.